The 32 T cell receptor beta chains reported below all come from one sample, sequenced in a study of blood T cells in healthy people across ages. A second PCR, run for roughly 7 to 12 cycles, used a sample-barcoded 5' primer plus a J-beta primer mix. TCRdb independently ran MiXCR on the 5' RACE reads; one entry per CDR3 protein. The sample lists around 1,100,000 distinct CDR3 sequences, around two fifths seen once, with less than 15% in the top ten. Sequences were obtained from blood. Receptors originate from a man younger than 35 in good health.

The V and J genes are TRBV6-5 and TRBJ2-3; 11 positions match TRBD2. Germline CDR1 reads MNHEY; CDR2 reads SVGAGI. V lost 7 bases to trimming and J lost 1 base; unmatched junction nucleotides: 7. The CDR3 consists of 16 residues. The CDR3 reads CASMVAGGVGTDTQYF. DNA of the CDR3: TGTGCCAGCATGGTAGCGGGGGGGGTTGGCACAGATACGCAGTATTTT.

A few counts support this clonotype. The CDR3 is CSARANRGNDYGYTF. The DNA of the CDR3 is TGCAGTGCTAGAGCGAACAGGGGAAATGACTATGGCTACACCTTC. The chain has TRBV20-1 and TRBJ1-2; 7 nucleotides agree with TRBD1. J gave up 3 bases and V 1 base, and 8 bases lay outside the gene matches. This CDR3 has 15 amino acids. Per germline, CDR1 DFQATT and CDR2 SNEGSKA (reference sequence).

V is TRBV13 and J is TRBJ2-3; 7 bases are a match to TRBD1. Germline CDR1 and CDR2: PRHDT and FYEKMQ (reference sequence). The CDR3 runs to 16 residues. V lost 0 bases and J lost 1; bases outside the gene matches: 4. CDR3 region: CASSLGDRPGTDTQYF. The CDR3 coding sequence is TGTGCCAGCAGCTTAGGGGACAGGCCTGGCACAGATACGCAGTATTTT.

The chain uses TRBV4-3 and TRBJ1-5; TRBD1 agrees at 9 bases. Germline V gene sequence: CDR1 LGHNA, CDR2 YSLEER. This CDR3 is built from 19 residues. V was pared by 3 bases and J by 0 bases, with 12 bases of the junction left unmatched. CDR3 loop: CASSQDLTGGLNSNQPQHF. In nucleotides, the CDR3 is TGCGCCAGCAGCCAGGACCTGACAGGGGGTCTAAATAGCAATCAGCCCCAGCATTTT.

The chain links TRBV7-9 to TRBJ1-2; D is uncertain. The ends were cut back, 3 bases at V and 6 bases at J, with 14 bases in the middle. The CDR3 sequence is 14 residues long. Germline CDR1 and CDR2: SEHNR and FQNEAQ (reference sequence). The DNA for the CDR3 is TGTGCCAGCAGCTTCGGGATAACCCCCAATGGCTACACCTTC. This sequence encodes CASSFGITPNGYTF.

This chain links TRBV27 with TRBJ1-2; the match to TRBD1 covers 9 bases. Per germline, CDR1 MNHEY and CDR2 SMNVEV (reference sequence). The CDR3 is 17 amino acids. With V trimmed by 4 bases and J by 0 bases, 9 bases remained unmatched. CDR3 bases: TGTGCCAGCAGTTCCTCCCGGGACAGGGCAGCTAACTATGGCTACACCTTC. The encoded protein is CASSSSRDRAANYGYTF.

The chain has TRBV28 and TRBJ2-5; D not resolved. Per the germline V gene, CDR1 is MDHEN and CDR2 is SYDVKM. V dropped 4 bases and J dropped 3 bases, with 15 bases sitting between them. The CDR3 loop spans 15 amino acids. CDR3 loop: CASSSLYRLEETQYF. In DNA form, the CDR3 reads TGTGCCAGCAGTTCCTTATACCGACTTGAAGAGACCCAGTACTTC. Full variable domain (outside the CDR3, taken from reference TRBV28 and TRBJ2-5): DVKVTQSSRYLVKRTGEKVFLECVQDMDHENMFWYRQDPGLGLRLIYFSYDVKMKEKGDIPEGYSVSREKKERFSLILESASTNQTSMYLCASSSLYRLEETQYFGPGTRLLVL.

The chain links TRBV6-2 or TRBV6-3 to TRBJ2-1, with 15 bases fitting TRBD2. CDR1 is MNHEY and CDR2 is SVGEGT in the germline V gene. V gave up 2 bases and J gave up 9 bases; unmatched junction bases: 5. The CDR3 has 16 residues. CDR3 protein: CASSYRTSGGAGEQFF. The CDR3 nucleotides are TGTGCCAGCAGTTACAGGACTAGCGGGGGGGCGGGTGAGCAGTTCTTC.

The chain is built from TRBV5-1 and TRBJ1-2; 10 nucleotides match TRBD1. After removal of 4 bases from V and 2 bases from J, the junction contained 5 bases not matched to a gene. The CDR3 sequence is 15 residues long. Germline V gene data show CDR1 as SGHRS and CDR2 as YFSETQ. The CDR3, as DNA: TGCGCCAGCAGCAAGACAGGGGGCGTAAACTATGGCTACACCTTC. It yields the protein CASSKTGGVNYGYTF.

This clonotype has just a few counts. The chain uses TRBV20-1 and TRBJ1-6; D is possibly TRBD1 (6 bases). CDR1 DFQATT and CDR2 SNEGSKA come from the germline V gene (reference sequence). The CDR3 runs to 13 residues. The V end lost 3 bases, the J end lost 17 bases, and 20 bases lay between the germline ends. CDR3 region: CSARDTGFRGVHF. The CDR3 DNA sequence: TGCAGTGCTAGGGACACAGGGTTTAGGGGGGTCCACTTT.

The rearrangement joins TRBV12-3 or TRBV12-4 to TRBJ1-2; tentative D call: TRBD1 (5 bases). Trimming pared 4 bases from V and 8 bases from J, leaving 23 bases between. The length of the CDR3 is 16 residues. The DNA of the CDR3 is TGTGCCAGCAGTTCCGGGACGCCCCTCGGCGATGGGGGCTACACCTTC. Protein: CASSSGTPLGDGGYTF.

This rearrangement joins TRBV24-1 to TRBJ1-5, with TRBD1 matching 7 bases. V trimming: 4 bases; J trimming: 4 bases; junction bases outside the gene matches: 9. Germline values: CDR1 KGHDR, CDR2 SFDVKD. The CDR3 length is 16 residues. CDR3 amino acids: CATSDRRTGGNQPQHF. CDR3 in DNA: TGTGCCACCAGTGACCGCCGGACAGGAGGAAATCAGCCCCAGCATTTT.

This clonotype showed up just a few times. The J gene is TRBJ1-5, the V gene TRBV7-9; no definite D call. V was clipped by 2 bases and J by 7 bases, with 6 bases between them. The V gene's germline CDR1 is SEHNR and CDR2 FQNEAQ (reference sequence). The CDR3 is 12 residues long. The CDR3 loop reads CASSLTSQPQHF. CDR3 bases: TGTGCCAGCAGCTTAACTTCCCAGCCCCAGCATTTT. Full variable domain (remainder filled in from reference TRBV7-9 and TRBJ1-5): DTGVSQNPRHKITKRGQNVTFRCDPISEHNRLYWYRQTLGQGPEFLTYFQNEAQLEKSRLLSDRFSAERPKGSFSTLEIQRTEQGDSAMYLCASSLTSQPQHFGDGTRLSIL.

This clonotype showed up many times. The chain employs TRBV12-3 or TRBV12-4 and TRBJ1-2, with D tentatively TRBD1 (6 bases). V dropped 7 bases and J dropped 3 bases, with 15 bases sitting between them. The CDR3 has 14 amino acids. CDR3 sequence reads: CASTLRGLDYGYTF. The CDR3 coding sequence is TGTGCCAGCACCCTACGGGGGCTCGACTATGGCTACACCTTC.

The chain is built from TRBV20-1 and TRBJ1-4; the match to TRBD1 covers 10 bases. V shed 4 bases and J 3 bases; nucleotides not matched to a gene: 5. CDR1 and CDR2 (germline): DFQATT, SNEGSKA (reference sequence). The CDR3 is 15 amino acids. CDR3 sequence: CSATRQGASNEKLFF. The DNA for the CDR3 is TGCAGTGCTACTAGACAGGGGGCCTCTAATGAAAAACTGTTTTTT.

Only a few counts were recorded for this clonotype. The junction does not match germline at one end; this may be a read error. The CDR3 DNA reads TGTGCTAGCAGCTCGGGACCCTTGTACCAAGAGACCCAGTACTTC. Translating gives CASSSGPLYQETQYF. This chain connects TRBV7-7 to TRBJ2-5; D possibly uses TRBD1 or TRBD2 (5 bases each). The CDR3 is made up of 15 amino acids. Germline CDR1 SSHAT, CDR2 FNYEAQ (reference sequence).

The chain is built from TRBV4-2 and TRBJ1-1; possible D gene TRBD1, 6 bases. The CDR3 extends over 14 amino acids. Trimming cost V 4 bases and J 6 bases, with 15 bases left between them. Germline CDR1 reads LGHNA; CDR2 reads YNFKEQ. The CDR3 DNA sequence: TGTGCCAGCAGCCGAACGGGGGGGGCCGCTGAAGCTTTCTTT. Translating it yields CASSRTGGAAEAFF.

There are a few counts of this clonotype. The chain couples TRBV4-3 to TRBJ1-5, with D unresolved. The CDR3 consists of 15 residues. Trimming shortened V by 5 bases and J by 0 bases, and 11 bases separated the two germline ends. CDR1 and CDR2 from the germline V gene are LGHNA and YSLEER. In DNA, the CDR3 is TGCGCCAGCAGCGCAAGGCTTAGTAGCAATCAGCCCCAGCATTTT. As protein: CASSARLSSNQPQHF.

Only a few counts were recorded for this clonotype. The V call is TRBV5-1, the J call TRBJ1-2; D is ambiguous. Germline CDR1 is SGHRS and CDR2 is YFSETQ. CDR3 length: 15 amino acids. Trimming left V 0 bases short and J 2 bases short, with 11 bases between. CDR3 in DNA: TGCGCCAGCAGCTTGGGGGGAGCCGGAAACTATGGCTACACCTTC. Translation: CASSLGGAGNYGYTF.

The genes are TRBV4-2 and TRBJ1-5; D is ambiguous. CDR1 and CDR2 from the germline V gene are LGHNA and YNFKEQ. The V end lost 0 bases, the J end lost 7 bases, and 13 bases lay between the germline ends. CDR3 length equals 15 residues. The DNA for the CDR3 is TGTGCCAGCAGCCAAGAAAGGACCCCGGGGCAGCCCCAGCATTTT. It is translated as CASSQERTPGQPQHF.

To note about this clonotype: It may be a read error: a sequence one base away is much more abundant. This rearrangement joins TRBV20-1 to TRBJ2-3; maybe TRBD2 (5 bases). Germline V lookup: CDR1 DFQATT, CDR2 SNEGSKA (reference sequence). V was cut by 2 bases and J by 3 bases, with 24 bases left in between. The CDR3 is 18 residues long. The DNA of the CDR3 is TGCAGTGCTAGAATTAGGGCCGAAGCGGCGGTGGAAACAGATACGCAGTATTTT. Protein: CSARIRAEAAVETDTQYF.

The J gene is TRBJ1-2, the V gene TRBV12-3 or TRBV12-4; 7 bases align to TRBD1. CDR3 size: 13 residues. Trimming took 6 bases from V and 6 from J; bases not matched to a gene: 7. The CDR3 DNA reads as TGTGCCAGCAGAAAAGGGGGCAGTGATGGCTACACCTTC. It yields the protein CASRKGGSDGYTF.

Only a few counts were recorded for this clonotype. This chain connects TRBV20-1 to TRBJ1-2; D is perhaps TRBD1 (6 bases). This CDR3 is built from 13 residues. Trimming left V 5 bases short and J 2 bases short, with 12 bases between. CDR1 and CDR2 (germline): DFQATT, SNEGSKA (reference sequence). The CDR3 sequence is CSAAGTPNYGYTF. The CDR3 DNA is TGCAGTGCTGCCGGGACACCAAACTATGGCTACACCTTC.

The chain employs TRBV29-1 and TRBJ1-1, with D perhaps matching TRBD1 (6 bases). CDR1 SQVTM and CDR2 ANQGSEA come from the germline V gene. V lost 7 bases and J lost 3, with 15 bases in between. The CDR3 runs to 13 residues. This CDR3 reads CSGMTGMDTEAFF. For the CDR3, the DNA is TGCAGCGGGATGACAGGTATGGACACTGAAGCTTTCTTT.

The chain carries TRBV6-1 and TRBJ2-3; 7 nucleotides agree with TRBD2. Germline-derived CDR1 and CDR2 are MNHNS and SASEGT. V lost 7 bases and J lost 8; bases outside the gene matches: 3. The CDR3 has 11 residues. In nucleotides, the CDR3 is TGTGCCAGCACCCCGGGAGGTACGCAGTATTTT. Translating it yields CASTPGGTQYF.

Of note for this clonotype: A much more abundant neighbour one base away suggests this may be a read error. CDR3 sequence: CASSVVSEETQYF. CDR3 nucleotide sequence: TGTGCCAGCAGCGTAGTCAGTGAAGAGACCCAGTACTTC. V usage is TRBV7-9 and J usage is TRBJ2-5, with no clear D. With 5 bases removed from V and 3 bases from J, the gap between germline ends came to 10 bases. Germline CDR1 SEHNR, CDR2 FQNEAQ (reference sequence). The CDR3 totals 13 residues.

A single count supports this clonotype. V usage is TRBV5-5 and J usage is TRBJ1-4; D is possibly TRBD1 (5 bases). The CDR3 extends over 16 amino acids. V was clipped by 4 bases and J by 6 bases, with 19 bases between them. The V gene's germline CDR1 is SGHKS and CDR2 YYEKEE (reference sequence). This chain's CDR3 is CASSRFTGGNDEKLFF. CDR3 sequence (DNA): TGTGCCAGCAGCAGGTTCACCGGGGGGAATGATGAAAAACTGTTTTTT.

This clonotype was observed a few times. V usage is TRBV6-5 and J usage is TRBJ1-6, with 7 nucleotides matching TRBD1. The CDR3 contains 20 residues. Germline-derived CDR1 and CDR2 are MNHEY and SVGAGI. J lost 1 base, V lost 2 bases, and 14 bases had no gene match. The CDR3 loop is CASSYTRQGRGRSYNSPLHF. The CDR3 DNA reads TGTGCCAGCAGTTACACACGACAGGGAAGGGGTCGATCCTATAATTCACCCCTCCACTTT.

Remarks on this clonotype: One junction end disagrees with the germline gene, perhaps due to a read error. V and J are TRBV27 and TRBJ1-5; unclear D gene. The CDR3 has 15 amino acids. Per germline, CDR1 MNHEY and CDR2 SMNVEV (reference sequence). The CDR3 nucleotides read TGTGCCGGCAGTCGACAATCAGATAGCAATCAGCCCCAGCATTTT. Protein sequence: CAGSRQSDSNQPQHF.

This rearrangement joins TRBV6-2 or TRBV6-3 to TRBJ2-5; 7 nucleotides match TRBD1. The J call may not be correct, given that the DNA end is closer to TRBJ2-7. This CDR3 comprises 14 residues. Germline V lookup: CDR1 MNHEY, CDR2 SVGEGT. In nucleotides, the CDR3 is TGTGCCAGCAGTCTTACGGGACAGCCGAACGAGCAGTACTTC. Translating gives CASSLTGQPNEQYF.

Ten or more counts support this clonotype. The rearrangement uses TRBV29-1 and TRBJ1-1, with D perhaps TRBD1 (5 bases). Germline loops: CDR1 SQVTM, CDR2 ANQGSEA. V lost 7 bases and J lost 4, with 13 bases in between. The CDR3 covers 12 residues. Written as DNA, the CDR3 is TGCAGCGCCAGGTTCGGGGGCACTGAAGCTTTCTTT. It translates to CSARFGGTEAFF.

The J gene is TRBJ2-5, the V gene TRBV12-3 or TRBV12-4; 10 positions agree with TRBD2. This CDR3 has 15 residues. V dropped 6 bases and J dropped 11; count of bases not matched to a gene: 15. Written as DNA, the CDR3 is TGTGCCAGCAGGGCTAGCGGGGGCCCCTACAATGAGCAGTACTTC. Protein sequence: CASRASGGPYNEQYF.